This T cell receptor (beta chain) was identified during a study of blood T cell repertoires in COVID-19. The wider study: Samples came from the United States, Italy and Spain, spanning acute and convalescent COVID-19. The cDNA or gDNA used as material had been derived from T cells, B-cell-depleted T cells, or PBMCs.

Original analysis: The authors estimated nucleated cell counts from reference gene primer amplification. Only in-frame clones appear in the TCRdb table, and some are missing; sequencing was by immunoSEQ multiplex PCR. V and J calls plus clone size are reproduced from that table; the DNA served to infer D and trimming. Here the sample spans fewer than 80,000 clones, roughly 90% being singletons. V shed 6 bases and J 0 bases; nucleotides not matched to a gene: 9. Germline lookup yields CDR1 SGHAT and CDR2 FQNNGV. The CDR3 length is 16 residues. This sequence was found in a woman in her forties or fifties with active or convalescent COVID-19. Sequenced: peripheral blood. This chain connects TRBV11-2 to TRBJ1-1; 8 bases agree with TRBD1. The CDR3 sequence is CASRPRGPEMNTEAFF. CDR3 DNA sequence: TGTGCCAGCAGGCCCAGGGGGCCGGAGATGAACACTGAAGCTTTCTTT.